Given below is one T cell receptor beta chain in context. The data were taken from a study of shared clonotypes between healthy human individuals. Sequenced by immunoSEQ multiplex PCR; TCRdb stores in-frame clones only, minus some. The data contain about 230,000 clones, 65% to 70% of them seen just once; the ten biggest clones take up over 8.5%. Germline CDR1 reads SGHVS; CDR2 reads FQNEAQ. This CDR3 spans 16 amino acids. V dropped 5 bases and J dropped 0; count of bases not matched to a gene: 3. The V gene is TRBV7-8, the J gene TRBJ2-7; the match to TRBD2 covers 14 bases. Sample: memory CD4+ T cells sorted from blood. The subset is: CD45RA-negative fraction. The receptor was isolated from a man aged 25 to 40 in good health. This chain's CDR3 is CASSIGTSGSSYEQYF. The CDR3, as DNA: TGTGCCAGCAGCATAGGGACTAGCGGGAGCTCCTACGAGCAGTACTTC.